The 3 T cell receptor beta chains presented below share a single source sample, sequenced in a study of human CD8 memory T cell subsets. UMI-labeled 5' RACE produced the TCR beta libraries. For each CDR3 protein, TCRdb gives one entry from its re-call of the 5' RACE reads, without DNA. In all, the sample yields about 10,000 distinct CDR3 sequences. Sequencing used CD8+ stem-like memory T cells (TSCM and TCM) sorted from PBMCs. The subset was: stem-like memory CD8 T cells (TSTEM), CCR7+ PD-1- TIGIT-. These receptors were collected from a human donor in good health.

The CDR3 loop is CASSQDASGDTDTQYF. The V and J genes are TRBV4-1 and TRBJ2-3; TCRdb names TRBD2, which stays unverified in the absence of DNA. Germline V gene lookup returns CDR1 MGHRA and CDR2 YSYEKL. CDR3 length: 16 residues.

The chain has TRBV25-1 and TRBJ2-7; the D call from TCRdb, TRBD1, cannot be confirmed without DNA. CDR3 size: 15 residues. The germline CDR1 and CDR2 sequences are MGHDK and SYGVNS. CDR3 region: CASSPEGTGSYEQYF.

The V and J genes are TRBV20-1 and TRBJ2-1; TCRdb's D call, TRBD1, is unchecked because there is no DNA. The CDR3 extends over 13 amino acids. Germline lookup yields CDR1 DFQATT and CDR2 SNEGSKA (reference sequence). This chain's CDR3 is CSARTRGYNEQFF.